Following are 30 T cell receptor beta chains from one sample sequenced in a study of shared clonotypes between healthy human individuals. Only in-frame clones appear in the TCRdb table, and some are missing; sequencing was by immunoSEQ multiplex PCR. The sample carries about 2.1 million clones, just over 90% recorded once. Terminally differentiated effector memory CD45RA+ cells were left out of the naive CD8 fraction, which was CD45RO-negative and positively selected for CCR7. The source material was naive CD8+ T cells from PBMCs. The receptors were gathered from a man aged 18-30 years in good health. Some clones in this sample may be carry-over from other donors' samples.

The V call is TRBV19, the J call TRBJ1-1; weak D call: TRBD1 (5 bases). The V gene's germline CDR1 is LNHDA and CDR2 SQIVND (reference sequence). The CDR3 extends over 13 amino acids. V was pared by 1 base and J by 8 bases, with 11 bases between. CDR3: CASSIVSGREAFF. CDR3 bases: TGTGCCAGTAGTATAGTTTCGGGACGGGAAGCTTTCTTT.

V usage is TRBV6-5 and J usage is TRBJ2-7; D is undetermined. Looked up from germline, CDR1 is MNHEY and CDR2 is SVGAGI. The CDR3 runs 13 residues. The V gene lost 0 bases and the J gene lost 5 bases, with 8 bases spanning the gap. CDR3 sequence reads: CASSYSWVDEQYF. The DNA of the CDR3 is TGTGCCAGCAGTTACTCTTGGGTGGACGAGCAGTACTTC.

The chain couples TRBV11-2 to TRBJ1-1, with a weak D call TRBD1 (6 bases). Trimming stripped 2 bases from V and 1 base from J, with 20 bases between. Germline loops: CDR1 SGHAT, CDR2 FQNNGV. This CDR3 comprises 18 residues. DNA of the CDR3: TGTGCCAGCAGCTTATGGAGTGTGGGAGGGGGTCCGAACACTGAAGCTTTCTTT. Translation: CASSLWSVGGGPNTEAFF.

V and J are TRBV5-1 and TRBJ2-1; TRBD2 might be the D (5 bases). V was cut by 0 bases and J by 0 bases, with 10 bases left in between. CDR1 and CDR2 from the germline V gene are SGHRS and YFSETQ. The CDR3 consists of 16 residues. This CDR3 reads CASSLGGLSSYNEQFF. CDR3 nucleotide sequence: TGCGCCAGCAGCTTGGGAGGGCTCAGCTCCTACAATGAGCAGTTCTTC.

The chain links TRBV5-1 to TRBJ2-1; 9 nucleotides agree with TRBD1. J lost 8 bases, V lost 6 bases, and 12 bases had no gene match. The length of the CDR3 is 15 residues. Germline CDR1 reads SGHRS; CDR2 reads YFSETQ. The CDR3 nucleotides are TGCGCCAGCACAACCCGAGGGACAGGGATCGATGAGCAGTTCTTC. Protein: CASTTRGTGIDEQFF.

The J gene is TRBJ1-1, the V gene TRBV19, with D uncertain. The germline gives CDR1 LNHDA, CDR2 SQIVND (reference sequence). V dropped 5 bases and J dropped 0 bases, with 16 bases sitting between them. The CDR3 consists of 16 residues. This CDR3 reads CASSFTPGNMNTEAFF. CDR3 DNA: TGTGCCAGTAGTTTCACCCCTGGCAATATGAACACTGAAGCTTTCTTT.

The chain links TRBV4-3 to TRBJ2-7; D not resolved. The CDR3 totals 14 residues. Germline CDR1 LGHNA, CDR2 YSLEER. Deletions cut 3 bases from V and 1 base from J, with 10 bases between. The CDR3 sequence is CASSHDASSYEQYF. In DNA form, the CDR3 reads TGCGCCAGCAGCCACGATGCTAGTTCCTACGAGCAGTACTTC.

The V and J genes are TRBV6-5 and TRBJ2-5, with 9 bases matching TRBD2. This CDR3 comprises 16 residues. V was clipped by 0 bases and J by 1 base; unmatched bases: 3. CDR1 and CDR2 from the germline V gene are MNHEY and SVGAGI. The CDR3 DNA reads as TGTGCCAGCAGTTACTCGAGGCGGGAGGGCCAAGAGACCCAGTACTTC. Translated: CASSYSRREGQETQYF.

Concerning this clone: This same CDR3 is encoded by further DNA sequences in the sample. The chain combines TRBV6-5 with TRBJ2-7; a possible D gene is TRBD2 (5 bases). The germline V gene encodes CDR1 MNHEY and CDR2 SVGAGI. The CDR3 sequence is 12 residues long. The V end lost 4 bases, the J end lost 3 bases, and 7 bases lay between the germline ends. The CDR3 loop reads CASSSGDYEQYF. CDR3 DNA sequence: TGTGCCAGCAGTTCCGGGGACTACGAGCAGTACTTC.

The chain links TRBV30 to TRBJ1-6; D is unclear. CDR3 length equals 13 residues. Germline CDR1 GTSNPN, CDR2 SVGIG (reference sequence). V lost 8 bases and J 3 bases, leaving 11 bases between the germline ends. CDR3 nucleotide sequence: TGTGCCGCCCTCTTACGCTATAATTCACCCCTCCACTTT. Translating it yields CAALLRYNSPLHF.

The chain has TRBV7-8 and TRBJ2-7; 7 nucleotides line up with TRBD2. J was trimmed by 7 bases and V by 0 bases; bases with no gene match: 12. This CDR3 contains 16 residues. Germline assignment: CDR1 SGHVS and CDR2 FQNEAQ. The DNA of the CDR3 is TGTGCCAGCAGCTTAGCGACGGGACTATTACAAGGGGAGCAGTACTTC. Residues: CASSLATGLLQGEQYF.

V is TRBV7-9 and J is TRBJ1-3, with D perhaps matching TRBD1 (5 bases). The ends were cut back, 0 bases at V and 5 bases at J, with 14 bases in the middle. CDR3 size: 16 residues. Germline loops: CDR1 SEHNR, CDR2 FQNEAQ (reference sequence). The chain's CDR3 is CASSLARPGLRNTIYF. The CDR3 DNA sequence: TGTGCCAGCAGCTTAGCGCGCCCGGGGCTAAGAAACACCATATATTTT.

The chain couples TRBV28 to TRBJ2-5, with 8 bases fitting TRBD1. The CDR3 loop spans 13 amino acids. CDR1 is MDHEN, CDR2 SYDVKM, per germline. Trimming cost V 7 bases and J 4 bases; bases outside gene matches: 5. The CDR3 DNA sequence: TGTGCCAGCACCGACAGGGGAGGAGAGACCCAGTACTTC. Residues: CASTDRGGETQYF.

The chain couples TRBV4-2 to TRBJ1-2; maybe TRBD1 (6 bases). The CDR3 consists of 15 residues. Germline V gene lookup returns CDR1 LGHNA and CDR2 YNFKEQ. The V end lost 4 bases, the J end lost 0 bases, and 12 bases lay between the germline ends. Written as DNA, the CDR3 is TGTGCCAGCAGCCCAAGGACAGATCCTAACTATGGCTACACCTTC. Its protein product is CASSPRTDPNYGYTF.

V and J are TRBV5-4 and TRBJ1-2; the match to TRBD1 covers 9 bases. CDR3 size: 15 residues. Trimming at V came to 0 bases and at J to 6 bases, leaving 6 bases not matched to a gene. Germline loops: CDR1 SGHNT, CDR2 YYREEE (reference sequence). CDR3 DNA sequence: TGTGCCAGCAGCTTGGACCCGACAGGGGGGGATGGCTACACCTTC. Amino acids: CASSLDPTGGDGYTF.

V and J are TRBV15 and TRBJ2-1; D ambiguous. In germline, CDR1 is LNHNV, CDR2 YYDKDF (reference sequence). Trimming pared 0 bases from V and 0 bases from J, leaving 15 bases between. The CDR3 is made up of 18 amino acids. Here the CDR3 DNA reads TGTGCCACCAGCAGAGACTGGAACGCCCCGAGCTCCTACAATGAGCAGTTCTTC. Protein product: CATSRDWNAPSSYNEQFF.

The CDR3 protein is CASSGIGSTDTQYF. The CDR3, as DNA: TGTGCCAGTAGCGGGATCGGGAGCACAGATACGCAGTATTTT. The J gene is TRBJ2-3, the V gene TRBV11-2, with 8 bases identical to TRBD2. CDR1 and CDR2 (germline): SGHAT, FQNNGV. The CDR3 loop spans 14 amino acids. With V trimmed by 9 bases and J by 0 bases, 5 bases remained unmatched.

The chain combines TRBV27 with TRBJ2-3, with TRBD2 matching 7 bases. Trimming cost V 2 bases and J 5 bases; bases outside gene matches: 22. Germline V gives CDR1 MNHEY, CDR2 SMNVEV (reference sequence). This CDR3 region has 20 residues. The CDR3 region is CASSLLRPHRPGLRGDTQYF. In DNA form, the CDR3 reads TGTGCCAGCAGTTTACTACGCCCTCATCGACCGGGACTACGGGGAGATACGCAGTATTTT.

The genes are TRBV7-9 and TRBJ1-4; 10 nucleotides line up with TRBD1. The length of the CDR3 is 15 residues. Germline V lookup: CDR1 SEHNR, CDR2 FQNEAQ (reference sequence). With 2 bases clipped from V and 7 bases from J, the junction kept 4 bases outside the gene matches. The CDR3 DNA sequence: TGTGCCAGCAGCTTATCGAGGACAGGGGGTGAAAAACTGTTTTTT. Its protein is CASSLSRTGGEKLFF.

This chain uses TRBV7-6 with TRBJ2-5; 8 positions match TRBD1. J lost 4 bases, V lost 0 bases, and 7 bases had no gene match. Germline V lookup: CDR1 SGHVS, CDR2 FNYEAQ. There are 16 residues in the CDR3. This CDR3 is CASSLAGRGPGETQYF. Written as DNA, the CDR3 is TGTGCCAGCAGCTTAGCGGGCAGGGGGCCAGGAGAGACCCAGTACTTC.

The chain uses TRBV6-5 and TRBJ2-3, with TRBD2 identical over 9 bases. Germline V lookup: CDR1 MNHEY, CDR2 SVGAGI. Trimming at V came to 0 bases and at J to 5 bases, leaving 6 bases not matched to a gene. The CDR3 sequence is 16 residues long. DNA of the CDR3: TGTGCCAGCAGTTACTCGGGCGGGAGGGATAGAGATACGCAGTATTTT. It specifies CASSYSGGRDRDTQYF.

The gene calls are TRBV7-9 and TRBJ1-4; the match to TRBD1 covers 9 bases. Germline assignment: CDR1 SEHNR and CDR2 FQNEAQ (reference sequence). Losses at the gene ends were 5 bases for V and 2 bases for J; bases not matched to a gene: 6. This CDR3 contains 16 residues. CDR3 nucleotide sequence: TGTGCCAGCAGCCCTGGGACAGGGTGGACTAATGAAAAACTGTTTTTT. Protein sequence: CASSPGTGWTNEKLFF.

The rearrangement joins TRBV4-1 to TRBJ2-7; D gene ambiguous. Germline lookup yields CDR1 MGHRA and CDR2 YSYEKL. Trimming pared 5 bases from V and 2 bases from J, leaving 10 bases between. This CDR3 region has 13 residues. The CDR3 sequence: CASSVTPAYEQYF. The CDR3 nucleotides are TGCGCCAGCAGCGTGACGCCTGCCTACGAGCAGTACTTC.

The chain combines TRBV5-1 with TRBJ2-7, with D possibly matching TRBD1 (5 bases). The CDR3 covers 14 residues. Germline values: CDR1 SGHRS, CDR2 YFSETQ. Trimming removed 0 bases at V and 2 bases at J, with 9 bases between. The CDR3 DNA is TGCGCCAGCAGCTTGGATCCAGGGCCCTACGAGCAGTACTTC. Its translation is CASSLDPGPYEQYF.

This rearrangement joins TRBV28 to TRBJ2-7; 7 nucleotides match TRBD1. V lost 2 bases to trimming and J lost 4 bases; unmatched junction nucleotides: 8. Germline CDR1 is MDHEN and CDR2 is SYDVKM. The CDR3 covers 15 residues. CDR3 coding DNA: TGTGCCAGCAGTTTACGACGGGACAGTTTTTACGAGCAGTACTTC. Translated, it gives CASSLRRDSFYEQYF.

The CDR3 sequence is CASSSRVADANTGELFF. CDR3 nucleotide sequence: TGTGCCAGCAGTTCTCGAGTAGCGGACGCGAACACCGGGGAGCTGTTTTTT. The chain employs TRBV27 and TRBJ2-2; D might be TRBD2 (6 bases). This CDR3 has 17 amino acids. Deletions cut 4 bases from V and 0 bases from J, with 15 bases between. Germline loops: CDR1 MNHEY, CDR2 SMNVEV (reference sequence).

This clone was seen a handful of times. This sequence joins TRBV30 and TRBJ1-5, with D possibly matching TRBD1 (5 bases). This CDR3 region has 13 residues. V lost 1 base and J lost 11, with 15 bases in between. Germline V gene data show CDR1 as GTSNPN and CDR2 as SVGIG (reference sequence). Written as DNA, the CDR3 is TGTGCCTGGAGTGCCGTCGGCCGGGACGCCCAGCATTTT. It specifies CAWSAVGRDAQHF.

The count of this clone is one. This chain links TRBV5-1 with TRBJ2-1; 7 bases fit TRBD2. The CDR3 is 15 residues long. Germline CDR1 is SGHRS and CDR2 is YFSETQ. V dropped 4 bases and J dropped 7; count of bases not matched to a gene: 11. For the CDR3, the DNA is TGCGCCAGCAGCGCGACGGGAGGACTGCGGAATGAGCAGTTCTTC. Translating it yields CASSATGGLRNEQFF.

The V call is TRBV2, the J call TRBJ2-7, with a weak D call TRBD1 (5 bases). The CDR3 has 15 residues. V was pared by 6 bases and J by 0 bases, with 15 bases between. Per the germline V gene, CDR1 is SNHLY and CDR2 is FYNNEI. The CDR3 DNA is TGTGCCAGCAGCCCTGGTGTGACAGCCTCCTACGAGCAGTACTTC. It codes for CASSPGVTASYEQYF.

This clone was seen just once. The V call is TRBV19, the J call TRBJ1-4; TRBD1 agrees at 10 bases. V shed 6 bases and J 0 bases; nucleotides not matched to a gene: 10. CDR1 is LNHDA, CDR2 SQIVND, per germline (reference sequence). This CDR3 contains 18 residues. In DNA form, the CDR3 reads TGTGCCAGTAGCCTGAACCGGGACAGGGGTGCAACTAATGAAAAACTGTTTTTT. Amino acid sequence: CASSLNRDRGATNEKLFF. The variable domain in full, completed from reference TRBV19 and TRBJ1-4, reads DGGITQSPKYLFRKEGQNVTLSCEQNLNHDAMYWYRQDPGQGLRLIYYSQIVNDFQKGDIAEGYSVSREKKESFPLTVTSAQKNPTAFYLCASSLNRDRGATNEKLFFGSGTQLSVL.